The 13 T cell receptor beta chains reported below all come from one sample, sequenced in a study of T cell changes during pregnancy in multiple sclerosis. TCRdb's copy holds only in-frame clones and misses some; the assay was immunoSEQ multiplex PCR. The data contain under 45,000 clones, 80% to 95% of them singletons. The source material was CD4+ T cells from peripheral blood mononuclear cells, sampled in the first trimester of pregnancy. These receptors were collected from a female donor with multiple sclerosis, enrolled in a pregnancy study.

The CDR3 is CASSLPKNTGELFF. CDR3 nucleotides: TGTGCCAGCAGCTTACCCAAGAACACCGGGGAGCTGTTTTTT. The chain combines TRBV7-9 with TRBJ2-2; D not certain. Germline V lookup: CDR1 SEHNR, CDR2 FQNEAQ (reference sequence). The CDR3 extends over 14 amino acids. V dropped 2 bases and J dropped 1 base, with 5 bases sitting between them.

The genes are TRBV11-3 and TRBJ2-1; the D is unclear. Germline loops: CDR1 SGHNT, CDR2 YENEEA. This CDR3 contains 13 residues. V lost 3 bases, J lost 3 bases, and 6 bases lay in between. CDR3 sequence reads: CASSFSSYNEQFF. The CDR3 DNA follows: TGTGCCAGCAGCTTTTCCAGCTACAATGAGCAGTTCTTC.

V gene TRBV18 combines with J gene TRBJ2-1; a possible D gene is TRBD2 (5 bases). V shed 10 bases and J shed 5 bases, with 21 bases lying between them. CDR1 is KGHSH, CDR2 LQKENI, per germline. The CDR3 length is 15 residues. The CDR3 DNA is TGTGCCACCACGGAGCGGTCACCCAAGAACAATGAGCAGTTCTTC. It encodes CATTERSPKNNEQFF.

V and J are TRBV4-2 and TRBJ2-7; TRBD2 aligns across 7 bases. Germline lookup yields CDR1 LGHNA and CDR2 YNFKEQ. V gave up 0 bases and J gave up 2 bases; unmatched junction bases: 7. CDR3 length: 16 residues. The CDR3: CASSQDRGVAPYEQYF. CDR3 nucleotide sequence: TGTGCCAGCAGCCAAGATCGGGGGGTCGCTCCCTACGAGCAGTACTTC.

The chain uses TRBV6-5 and TRBJ1-1; 9 bases align to TRBD1. Germline-derived CDR1 and CDR2 are MNHEY and SVGAGI. The CDR3 contains 15 residues. Losses at the gene ends were 6 bases for V and 1 base for J; bases not matched to a gene: 6. CDR3 coding DNA: TGTGCCAGCAGAGAACCGGGACAGGGGAACACTGAAGCTTTCTTT. This encodes CASREPGQGNTEAFF.

The V and J genes are TRBV9 and TRBJ1-2, with TRBD1 as a possible D gene (5 bases). Germline V gene data show CDR1 as SGDLS and CDR2 as YYNGEE. The ends were cut back, 0 bases at V and 4 bases at J, with 10 bases in the middle. This CDR3 has 14 amino acids. CDR3 DNA: TGTGCCAGCAGCGTAGTTGGCGGGGGCTATGGCTACACCTTC. This codes for CASSVVGGGYGYTF.

This chain uses TRBV4-2 with TRBJ2-7; D is perhaps TRBD2 (6 bases). The CDR3 runs to 18 residues. Germline CDR1 is LGHNA and CDR2 is YNFKEQ. V was trimmed by 0 bases and J by 2 bases, leaving 20 bases between them. Written as DNA, the CDR3 is TGTGCCAGCAGCCAAGATCTTGGAACGGAGGGCCTTACCTACGAGCAGTACTTC. This encodes CASSQDLGTEGLTYEQYF.

This rearrangement joins TRBV5-1 to TRBJ1-1, with D tentatively TRBD1 (6 bases). The CDR3 has 15 residues. Trimming shortened V by 2 bases and J by 1 base, and 12 bases separated the two germline ends. Per the germline V gene, CDR1 is SGHRS and CDR2 is YFSETQ. The CDR3 protein is CASSFRGPGNTEAFF. Here the CDR3 DNA reads TGCGCCAGCAGCTTCAGGGGACCCGGGAACACTGAAGCTTTCTTT. Complete variable domain (other parts from reference TRBV5-1 and TRBJ1-1): KAGVTQTPRYLIKTRGQQVTLSCSPISGHRSVSWYQQTPGQGLQFLFEYFSETQRNKGNFPGRFSGRQFSNSRSEMNVSTLELGDSALYLCASSFRGPGNTEAFFGQGTRLTVV.

J is TRBJ2-7 and V is TRBV27, with D perhaps TRBD1 (5 bases). CDR3 size: 13 residues. V was clipped by 4 bases and J by 3 bases, with 10 bases between them. Germline V gene lookup returns CDR1 MNHEY and CDR2 SMNVEV (reference sequence). The CDR3 DNA sequence: TGTGCCAGCAGTTCAACAGGAGACTACGAGCAGTACTTC. Protein: CASSSTGDYEQYF.

The rearrangement links TRBV19 to TRBJ2-1; 10 bases are a match to TRBD2. The CDR3 runs to 16 residues. Germline V gene data show CDR1 as LNHDA and CDR2 as SQIVND (reference sequence). The ends lost 5 bases at V and 5 bases at J; junction bases unmatched: 9. CDR3 residues: CASSFRTSGAHNEQFF. The CDR3 nucleotides read TGTGCCAGTAGTTTCCGGACTAGCGGAGCACACAATGAGCAGTTCTTC.

This chain joins TRBV4-3 and TRBJ2-2, with 8 positions matching TRBD1. The V segment lost 0 bases and the J segment 8 bases; nucleotides outside the gene matches: 14. Germline V gene lookup returns CDR1 LGHNA and CDR2 YSLEER. The CDR3 is made up of 18 amino acids. The CDR3 sequence is CASSQDQVDRGMVGELFF. For the CDR3, the DNA is TGCGCCAGCAGCCAAGATCAAGTAGACAGGGGCATGGTTGGGGAGCTGTTTTTT.

This chain joins TRBV19 and TRBJ2-1, with 7 bases aligning to TRBD2. Looked up from germline, CDR1 is LNHDA and CDR2 is SQIVND (reference sequence). The CDR3 spans 13 residues. V lost 6 bases to trimming and J lost 6 bases; unmatched junction nucleotides: 5. CDR3 nucleotides: TGTGCCAGTAGCCGCGCGGGAGTCAATGAGCAGTTCTTC. Translation gives CASSRAGVNEQFF.

This sequence joins TRBV5-6 and TRBJ2-4; 8 bases map to TRBD2. V shed 5 bases and J 9 bases; nucleotides not matched to a gene: 7. The CDR3 covers 13 residues. Germline V gene lookup returns CDR1 SGHDT and CDR2 YYEEEE. The chain's CDR3 is CASRQAGVSIQYF. CDR3 DNA sequence: TGTGCCAGCAGACAAGCGGGAGTAAGCATTCAGTACTTC.